This entry lists 28 T cell receptor beta chains sequenced from one sample in a study of blood T cell repertoires in COVID-19. Generated by immunoSEQ multiplex PCR, the TCRdb table keeps only in-frame clones and is missing some. The sample has approximately 70,000 clones, around 93% seen once. Sequencing was performed on peripheral blood. These receptors were collected from a woman aged 60-75 years with active COVID-19.

The V and J genes are TRBV28 and TRBJ1-5, with TRBD1 as a possible D gene (6 bases). The CDR3 length is 16 residues. V dropped 8 bases and J dropped 1 base, with 18 bases sitting between them. Germline CDR1 MDHEN, CDR2 SYDVKM. The CDR3 bases are TGTGCCAGCCCCCCACGGGGGGGCGTAAGCAATCAGCCCCAGCATTTT. This sequence encodes CASPPRGGVSNQPQHF.

CDR3 nucleotides: TGTGCCAGTTGTCCCGGACAGGGTTTTCTAAGCAATCAGCCCCAGCATTTT. Translation gives CASCPGQGFLSNQPQHF. This rearrangement joins TRBV19 to TRBJ1-5; TRBD1 aligns across 8 bases. V trimming: 8 bases; J trimming: 1 base; junction bases outside the gene matches: 13. Germline V lookup: CDR1 LNHDA, CDR2 SQIVND (reference sequence). The CDR3 runs to 17 residues.

This clone was seen once. The chain joins TRBV6-1 to TRBJ2-1; D remains ambiguous. Trimming removed 2 bases at V and 3 bases at J, with 11 bases between. In germline, CDR1 is MNHNS, CDR2 SASEGT. There are 15 residues in the CDR3. The CDR3 region is CASSERGGYYNEQFF. In DNA, the CDR3 is TGTGCCAGCAGTGAAAGAGGTGGCTACTACAATGAGCAGTTCTTC.

V usage is TRBV7-9 and J usage is TRBJ2-1; D is possibly TRBD1 (6 bases). The V gene lost 3 bases and the J gene lost 12 bases, with 9 bases spanning the gap. This CDR3 has 11 amino acids. CDR1 and CDR2 (germline): SEHNR, FQNEAQ (reference sequence). This chain's CDR3 is CASSFMTGQFF. CDR3 bases: TGTGCCAGCAGCTTTATGACAGGGCAGTTCTTC.

The chain uses TRBV6-4 and TRBJ2-1; D is undetermined. Trimming pared 4 bases from V and 7 bases from J, leaving 11 bases between. The CDR3 is 13 residues long. Per the germline V gene, CDR1 is MRHNA and CDR2 is SNTAGT. In DNA, the CDR3 is TGTGCCAGCAGTGTCTCGCGTGCTAATGAGCAGTTCTTC. This encodes CASSVSRANEQFF.

The CDR3 DNA is TGTGCCAGCAGCTTAGTACTAGCGGGAGGGACCGAGCAGTACTTC. Protein product: CASSLVLAGGTEQYF. The chain links TRBV11-2 to TRBJ2-7; 13 positions agree with TRBD2. V shed 1 base and J 6 bases; nucleotides not matched to a gene: 3. Germline CDR1 and CDR2: SGHAT and FQNNGV. CDR3 length: 15 residues. Combining the CDR3 with reference TRBV11-2 and TRBJ2-7 gives the whole variable domain EAGVAQSPRYKIIEKRQSVAFWCNPISGHATLYWYQQILGQGPKLLIQFQNNGVVDDSQLPKDRFSAERLKGVDSTLKIQPAKLEDSAVYLCASSLVLAGGTEQYFGPGTRLTVT.

V gene TRBV30 combines with J gene TRBJ1-1; 7 bases map to TRBD1. Per germline, CDR1 GTSNPN and CDR2 SVGIG (reference sequence). Losses at the gene ends were 2 bases for V and 7 bases for J; bases not matched to a gene: 13. This CDR3 contains 15 residues. CDR3 sequence reads: CAWSLAYRGINEAFF. As DNA, the CDR3 is TGTGCCTGGAGTTTAGCATACAGGGGAATTAATGAAGCTTTCTTT.

V gene TRBV29-1 combines with J gene TRBJ2-2; no definite D call. The CDR3 covers 11 residues. Trimming took off 6 bases at V and 6 bases at J, with 8 bases between the two ends. From germline, CDR1 is SQVTM and CDR2 ANQGSEA. The CDR3: CSVAGSGELFF. CDR3 coding DNA: TGCAGCGTCGCCGGGTCCGGGGAGCTGTTTTTT.

This clone occurred once. J is TRBJ2-1 and V is TRBV28; 15 nucleotides match TRBD2. The germline V gene has CDR1 MDHEN and CDR2 SYDVKM. The CDR3 contains 17 residues. The V gene end was trimmed by 2 bases and the J gene end by 11 bases; junction bases not matched to a gene: 10. The CDR3 is CASSLDWGLAGGRKQFF. The CDR3 bases are TGTGCCAGCAGTTTAGATTGGGGACTAGCGGGAGGTCGTAAGCAGTTCTTC.

The CDR3 sequence is CATSDLRLAGSDEQFF. CDR3 in DNA: TGTGCCACCAGTGATTTGAGGCTAGCGGGATCCGATGAGCAGTTCTTC. The genes are TRBV24-1 and TRBJ2-1; 9 positions match TRBD2. V lost 0 bases, J lost 8 bases, and 7 bases stayed unmatched. Looked up from germline, CDR1 is KGHDR and CDR2 is SFDVKD. The CDR3 length is 16 residues.

The chain couples TRBV18 to TRBJ2-7; 7 nucleotides align to TRBD1. CDR1 and CDR2 (germline): KGHSH, LQKENI. The CDR3 length is 14 residues. Trimming removed 6 bases from V and 4 bases from J; junction bases left unmatched: 9. The CDR3 loop is CASSRQGENYEQYF. CDR3 coding DNA: TGTGCCAGCTCGCGACAGGGAGAAAATTACGAGCAGTACTTC.

The rearrangement uses TRBV19 and TRBJ2-3, with a possible D match to TRBD2 (9 bases). This CDR3 is 16 amino acids long. The germline CDR1 and CDR2 sequences are LNHDA and SQIVND (reference sequence). Trimming took 5 bases from V and 4 from J, leaving 19 bases between them. CDR3 coding DNA: TGTGCCAGTAGTGTCGACAGGGGACTAGCTGCAGATACGCAGTATTTT. Translation gives CASSVDRGLAADTQYF.

This chain uses TRBV28 with TRBJ1-5; D not certain. V gave up 6 bases and J gave up 7 bases, with 16 bases separating them. The CDR3 contains 14 residues. The V gene's germline CDR1 is MDHEN and CDR2 SYDVKM. CDR3 DNA sequence: TGTGCCAGCAGAGACCGGCAGGCAGGACAGCCCCAGCATTTT. Its protein product is CASRDRQAGQPQHF.

The V call is TRBV25-1, the J call TRBJ1-2; TRBD1 might be the D (6 bases). Germline CDR1 and CDR2: MGHDK and SYGVNS. The CDR3 totals 13 residues. V gave up 1 base and J gave up 7 bases, with 10 bases separating them. CDR3 DNA sequence: TGTGCCAGCAGTGAATCTGGGGGCAGTGGCTACACCTTC. This encodes CASSESGGSGYTF.

The chain is built from TRBV5-8 and TRBJ2-1; 7 bases align to TRBD1. This CDR3 is 16 amino acids long. The ends lost 4 bases at V and 6 bases at J; junction bases unmatched: 13. CDR1 is SGHTS and CDR2 is YDEGEE in the germline V gene. CDR3 region: CASSGPQGFVGNEQFF. CDR3 in DNA: TGTGCCAGCAGCGGCCCACAGGGGTTTGTTGGCAATGAGCAGTTCTTC.

The CDR3 DNA follows: TGTGCCAGCAGTTTATCGCTAGCGACTACGCAGTATTTT. Encoded protein: CASSLSLATTQYF. The chain uses TRBV28 and TRBJ2-3; the D gene is possibly TRBD2 (6 bases). Germline V gene sequence: CDR1 MDHEN, CDR2 SYDVKM. V was clipped by 1 base and J by 8 bases, with 10 bases between them. The CDR3 extends over 13 amino acids.

This chain connects TRBV25-1 to TRBJ2-7; 9 bases fit TRBD1. V was pared by 4 bases and J by 3 bases, with 7 bases of the junction left unmatched. Looked up from germline, CDR1 is MGHDK and CDR2 is SYGVNS. This CDR3 region has 15 residues. CDR3 bases: TGTGCCAGCAGTGCCCTATCGACAGGGGGCTACGAGCAGTACTTC. Translation gives CASSALSTGGYEQYF.

The rearrangement uses TRBV15 and TRBJ2-7, with D maybe TRBD1 (6 bases). Germline V gene data show CDR1 as LNHNV and CDR2 as YYDKDF (reference sequence). The V end lost 0 bases, the J end lost 2 bases, and 20 bases lay between the germline ends. CDR3 length: 18 residues. The CDR3 DNA reads TGTGCCACCAGCAGAGACCGGGTAATTGGGACAAAGACCTACGAGCAGTACTTC. This gives the protein CATSRDRVIGTKTYEQYF.

The chain recombines TRBV5-1 with TRBJ1-3; the D is unclear. Trimming removed 1 base from V and 2 bases from J, with 10 bases in between. The germline CDR1 and CDR2 sequences are SGHRS and YFSETQ. The CDR3 spans 15 residues. The CDR3 nucleotides are TGCGCCAGCAGCTTGACGGCGAGGACTGGAAACACCATATATTTT. Translating gives CASSLTARTGNTIYF.

The J gene is TRBJ2-3, the V gene TRBV3-1 (or the pseudogene TRBV3-2), with D uncertain. The length of the CDR3 is 15 residues. In germline, CDR1 is LGHDT, CDR2 YNNKEL (reference sequence). The germline V and J ends were trimmed by 4 bases and 3 bases, with 14 bases remaining between them. CDR3 protein: CASSLRRPSTDTQYF. CDR3 sequence (DNA): TGTGCCAGCAGCCTACGCAGGCCCTCGACAGATACGCAGTATTTT.

This clone has just one count. This chain uses TRBV11-2 with TRBJ2-3, with 12 bases identical to TRBD2. Per the germline V gene, CDR1 is SGHAT and CDR2 is FQNNGV. The junction had 8 bases not matched to a gene; V was cut back by 5 bases and J by 8 bases. CDR3 length: 15 amino acids. As DNA, the CDR3 is TGTGCCAGCAGCCGATCTAGCGGGAGGGGTGGTACGCAGTATTTT. Protein: CASSRSSGRGGTQYF.

This clone was observed a few times. This chain links TRBV15 with TRBJ2-6; no reliable D call. This CDR3 spans 16 amino acids. CDR1 and CDR2 (germline): LNHNV, YYDKDF (reference sequence). The V gene lost 0 bases and the J gene lost 0 bases, with 6 bases spanning the gap. The CDR3 loop is CATSRELNSGANVLTF. CDR3 DNA: TGTGCCACCAGCAGAGAACTTAACTCTGGGGCCAACGTCCTGACTTTC. Variable domain in full (rest from reference TRBV15 and TRBJ2-6): DAMVIQNPRYQVTQFGKPVTLSCSQTLNHNVMYWYQQKSSQAPKLLFHYYDKDFNNEADTPDNFQSRRPNTSFCFLDIRSPGLGDTAMYLCATSRELNSGANVLTFGAGSRLTVL.

This chain connects TRBV5-1 to TRBJ2-1, with 8 bases that match TRBD2. The germline V gene encodes CDR1 SGHRS and CDR2 YFSETQ. This CDR3 has 16 amino acids. J lost 0 bases, V lost 3 bases, and 5 bases had no gene match. In nucleotides, the CDR3 is TGCGCCAGCAGCTCCGGGGGGGTAAGCTCCTACAATGAGCAGTTCTTC. This gives the protein CASSSGGVSSYNEQFF. Combining the CDR3 with reference TRBV5-1 and TRBJ2-1 gives the whole variable domain KAGVTQTPRYLIKTRGQQVTLSCSPISGHRSVSWYQQTPGQGLQFLFEYFSETQRNKGNFPGRFSGRQFSNSRSEMNVSTLELGDSALYLCASSSGGVSSYNEQFFGPGTRLTVL.

The V gene is TRBV7-2, the J gene TRBJ1-1; possible D gene TRBD1, 5 bases. Germline CDR1 SGHTA, CDR2 FQGNSA. This CDR3 has 15 amino acids. V was pared by 2 bases and J by 5 bases, with 15 bases between. In DNA form, the CDR3 reads TGTGCCAGCAGCTTAATCGGGGGGGTGGGAACTGAAGCTTTCTTT. It specifies CASSLIGGVGTEAFF.

The chain uses TRBV3-1 (or the pseudogene TRBV3-2) and TRBJ1-5; D is uncertain. Germline V gene lookup returns CDR1 LGHDT and CDR2 YNNKEL (reference sequence). The ends were cut back, 2 bases at V and 4 bases at J, with 9 bases in the middle. The CDR3 has 14 residues. CDR3 nucleotides: TGTGCCAGCAGCCAACAATCGGGAAATCAGCCCCAGCATTTT. Protein sequence: CASSQQSGNQPQHF.

This clone came up once. The chain recombines TRBV4-1 with TRBJ2-5; 13 nucleotides match TRBD2. The germline V gene has CDR1 MGHRA and CDR2 YSYEKL. The V and J ends lost 1 base and 4 bases, in that order; junction bases with no gene match: 0. The CDR3 loop spans 15 amino acids. The DNA for the CDR3 is TGCGCCAGCAGCCAAGGGACTAGCGGGAGAGAGACCCAGTACTTC. Translating gives CASSQGTSGRETQYF.

This clone is a singleton in its sample. CDR3 bases: TGTGCCAGTAGTATGGGCAGAGCTGGAGGTGAGCAGTTCTTC. Its protein is CASSMGRAGGEQFF. The chain couples TRBV19 to TRBJ2-1; a weak D match, TRBD2 (5 bases). Germline V gene lookup returns CDR1 LNHDA and CDR2 SQIVND (reference sequence). The CDR3 extends over 14 amino acids. Trimming pared 3 bases from V and 9 bases from J, leaving 15 bases between. Drawing the rest from reference TRBV19 and TRBJ2-1, the complete variable domain is DGGITQSPKYLFRKEGQNVTLSCEQNLNHDAMYWYRQDPGQGLRLIYYSQIVNDFQKGDIAEGYSVSREKKESFPLTVTSAQKNPTAFYLCASSMGRAGGEQFFGPGTRLTVL.

V usage is TRBV5-1 and J usage is TRBJ2-5; no reliable D call. Per germline, CDR1 SGHRS and CDR2 YFSETQ. V lost 7 bases and J 0 bases, leaving 7 bases between the germline ends. This CDR3 contains 12 residues. The CDR3 here is CASRRNQETQYF. In DNA, the CDR3 is TGCGCCAGCCGTAGAAACCAAGAGACCCAGTACTTC.